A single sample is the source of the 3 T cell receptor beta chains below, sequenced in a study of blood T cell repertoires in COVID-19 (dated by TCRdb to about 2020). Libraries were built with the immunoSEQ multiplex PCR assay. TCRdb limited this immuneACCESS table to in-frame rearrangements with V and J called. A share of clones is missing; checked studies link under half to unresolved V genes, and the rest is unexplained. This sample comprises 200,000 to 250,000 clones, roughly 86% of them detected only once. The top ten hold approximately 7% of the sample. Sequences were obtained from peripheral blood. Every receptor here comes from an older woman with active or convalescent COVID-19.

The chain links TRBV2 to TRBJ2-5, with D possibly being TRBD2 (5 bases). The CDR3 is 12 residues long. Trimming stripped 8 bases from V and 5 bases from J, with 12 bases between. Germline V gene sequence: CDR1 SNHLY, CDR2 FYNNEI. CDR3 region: CASSRGRETQYF. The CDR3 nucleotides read TGTGCCAGCTCCCGGGGTCGGGAGACCCAGTACTTC.

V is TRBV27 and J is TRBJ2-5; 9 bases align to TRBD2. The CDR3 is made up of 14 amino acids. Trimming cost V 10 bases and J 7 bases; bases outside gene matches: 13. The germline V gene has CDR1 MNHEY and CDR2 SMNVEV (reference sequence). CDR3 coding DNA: TGTGCCACCTCCGCGGGGGGGGGCTTTTGGACCCAGTACTTC. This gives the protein CATSAGGGFWTQYF.

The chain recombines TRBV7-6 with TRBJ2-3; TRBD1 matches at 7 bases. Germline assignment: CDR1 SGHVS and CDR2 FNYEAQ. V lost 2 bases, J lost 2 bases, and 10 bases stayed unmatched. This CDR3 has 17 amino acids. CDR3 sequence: CASSLRPRQGNTDTQYF. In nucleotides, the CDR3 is TGTGCCAGCAGCTTACGCCCCAGACAGGGAAACACAGATACGCAGTATTTT.